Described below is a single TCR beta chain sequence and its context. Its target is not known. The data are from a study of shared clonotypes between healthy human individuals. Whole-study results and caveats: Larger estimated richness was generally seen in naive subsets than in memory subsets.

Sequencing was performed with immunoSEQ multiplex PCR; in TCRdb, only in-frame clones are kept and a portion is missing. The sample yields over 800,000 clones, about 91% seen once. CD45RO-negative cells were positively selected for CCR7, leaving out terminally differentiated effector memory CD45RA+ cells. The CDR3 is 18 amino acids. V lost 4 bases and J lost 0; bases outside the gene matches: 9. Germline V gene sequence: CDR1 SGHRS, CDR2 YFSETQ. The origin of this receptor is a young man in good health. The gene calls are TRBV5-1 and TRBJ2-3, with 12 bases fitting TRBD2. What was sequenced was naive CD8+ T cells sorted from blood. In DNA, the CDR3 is TGCGCCAGCAGCCCCGGACTAGCGGGGATGGCTAGCACAGATACGCAGTATTTT. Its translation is CASSPGLAGMASTDTQYF. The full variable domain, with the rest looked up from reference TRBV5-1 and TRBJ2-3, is KAGVTQTPRYLIKTRGQQVTLSCSPISGHRSVSWYQQTPGQGLQFLFEYFSETQRNKGNFPGRFSGRQFSNSRSEMNVSTLELGDSALYLCASSPGLAGMASTDTQYFGPGTRLTVL.